Each of the 8 T cell receptor beta chains below was sequenced from the same sample in a study of blood T cell repertoires in COVID-19. Clones were read by immunoSEQ multiplex PCR, and TCRdb kept only the in-frame ones, dropping some. The sample gives 97,000 or so clones, about nine tenths of which show up once; approximately 5.1% is in the top ten. Sequenced: peripheral blood. These receptors all stem from a man in his fifties or sixties with acute or convalescent COVID-19.

Points on this clone: The sample holds other DNA sequences that translate to the same CDR3. The CDR3 sequence: CASSYSRTGGNYGYTF. The CDR3 DNA sequence: TGTGCCAGCAGTTACTCTAGGACAGGGGGAAACTATGGCTACACCTTC. The chain carries TRBV6-5 and TRBJ1-2; 10 nucleotides match TRBD1. The CDR3 has 16 amino acids. V was pared by 0 bases and J by 2 bases, with 3 bases of the junction left unmatched. Germline V gene sequence: CDR1 MNHEY, CDR2 SVGAGI.

The genes are TRBV2 and TRBJ1-2; D perhaps matches TRBD1 (6 bases). This CDR3 spans 16 amino acids. From germline, CDR1 is SNHLY and CDR2 FYNNEI. With 6 bases removed from V and 6 bases from J, the gap between germline ends came to 23 bases. The CDR3 DNA is TGTGCCAGCAGCGCCCTACAGGGTGAGCACTCCAATGGCTACACCTTC. Translation gives CASSALQGEHSNGYTF.

The genes are TRBV20-1 and TRBJ1-4; 7 bases align to TRBD1. V was pared by 3 bases and J by 7 bases, with 8 bases of the junction left unmatched. Germline loops: CDR1 DFQATT, CDR2 SNEGSKA (reference sequence). The CDR3 contains 14 residues. The CDR3 spells CSASRPGGGEKLFF. CDR3 sequence (DNA): TGCAGTGCTAGTCGACCAGGGGGAGGTGAAAAACTGTTTTTT.

The chain joins TRBV2 to TRBJ1-1; D remains unclear. From germline, CDR1 is SNHLY and CDR2 FYNNEI. The CDR3 runs to 12 residues. The V end lost 7 bases, the J end lost 1 base, and 7 bases lay between the germline ends. As DNA, the CDR3 is TGTGCCAGCAATTTAGCGAACACTGAAGCTTTCTTT. Protein: CASNLANTEAFF.

The chain has TRBV6-4 and TRBJ2-3; the D gene is possibly TRBD1 (5 bases). The germline V gene has CDR1 MRHNA and CDR2 SNTAGT. There are 16 residues in the CDR3. Deletions cut 0 bases from V and 0 bases from J, with 10 bases between. The CDR3 here is CASSDSGHSSTDTQYF. As DNA, the CDR3 is TGTGCCAGCAGTGACTCCGGACACTCTAGCACAGATACGCAGTATTTT.

This chain connects TRBV6-5 to TRBJ2-5; no clear D. The CDR3 extends over 15 amino acids. Germline V gene data show CDR1 as MNHEY and CDR2 as SVGAGI. V lost 0 bases and J lost 1, with 9 bases in between. CDR3 sequence reads: CASSYSSGSQETQYF. The CDR3 nucleotides read TGTGCCAGCAGTTACTCGTCGGGTTCCCAAGAGACCCAGTACTTC.

The J gene is TRBJ2-3, the V gene TRBV5-1; no reliable D call. Germline loops: CDR1 SGHRS, CDR2 YFSETQ. The CDR3 totals 15 residues. V gave up 1 base and J gave up 0 bases, with 9 bases separating them. The CDR3 spells CASSLLGRSTDTQYF. DNA of the CDR3: TGCGCCAGCAGCTTGTTAGGCAGGAGCACAGATACGCAGTATTTT.

CDR3 amino acids: CASSGASPRRTDTQYF. The CDR3 bases are TGTGCCAGCAGTGGGGCGAGTCCACGGCGCACAGATACGCAGTATTTT. The chain uses TRBV27 and TRBJ2-3; TRBD1 might be the D (5 bases). V was pared by 5 bases and J by 1 base, with 16 bases between. The CDR3 loop spans 16 amino acids. Germline V gene sequence: CDR1 MNHEY, CDR2 SMNVEV (reference sequence).